This T cell receptor beta chain comes out of a study of OX40 agonist ivuxolimab in advanced cancers. As for the study in general: Eligibility admitted prior anti-PD-1, anti-PD-L1 or anti-CTLA-4 therapy; 35% to 40% had some.

Excluded were patients having autoimmune disease history or systemic immunosuppression. Germline V gene data show CDR1 as KGHSH and CDR2 as LQKENI. Unmatched junction bases numbered 9, after V lost 4 bases and J lost 0 bases. This CDR3 has 17 residues. Repertoires were generated with immunoSEQ multiplex PCR, while TCRdb's copy carries only in-frame clones and drops some. This table holds roughly 60,000 clones, less than 95% found once. The chain is built from TRBV18 and TRBJ2-1, with TRBD1 identical over 7 bases. This clonotype was sampled from an adult with an advanced solid tumor such as melanoma, head and neck, liver or kidney cancer. Sample: CD4+ or CD8+ T cells sorted from blood, taken in a trial of the OX40 agonist ivuxolimab. The CDR3 sequence: CASSLLGQESSYNEQFF. The CDR3 nucleotides read TGTGCCAGCTCACTGCTTGGACAGGAGAGCTCCTACAATGAGCAGTTCTTC.